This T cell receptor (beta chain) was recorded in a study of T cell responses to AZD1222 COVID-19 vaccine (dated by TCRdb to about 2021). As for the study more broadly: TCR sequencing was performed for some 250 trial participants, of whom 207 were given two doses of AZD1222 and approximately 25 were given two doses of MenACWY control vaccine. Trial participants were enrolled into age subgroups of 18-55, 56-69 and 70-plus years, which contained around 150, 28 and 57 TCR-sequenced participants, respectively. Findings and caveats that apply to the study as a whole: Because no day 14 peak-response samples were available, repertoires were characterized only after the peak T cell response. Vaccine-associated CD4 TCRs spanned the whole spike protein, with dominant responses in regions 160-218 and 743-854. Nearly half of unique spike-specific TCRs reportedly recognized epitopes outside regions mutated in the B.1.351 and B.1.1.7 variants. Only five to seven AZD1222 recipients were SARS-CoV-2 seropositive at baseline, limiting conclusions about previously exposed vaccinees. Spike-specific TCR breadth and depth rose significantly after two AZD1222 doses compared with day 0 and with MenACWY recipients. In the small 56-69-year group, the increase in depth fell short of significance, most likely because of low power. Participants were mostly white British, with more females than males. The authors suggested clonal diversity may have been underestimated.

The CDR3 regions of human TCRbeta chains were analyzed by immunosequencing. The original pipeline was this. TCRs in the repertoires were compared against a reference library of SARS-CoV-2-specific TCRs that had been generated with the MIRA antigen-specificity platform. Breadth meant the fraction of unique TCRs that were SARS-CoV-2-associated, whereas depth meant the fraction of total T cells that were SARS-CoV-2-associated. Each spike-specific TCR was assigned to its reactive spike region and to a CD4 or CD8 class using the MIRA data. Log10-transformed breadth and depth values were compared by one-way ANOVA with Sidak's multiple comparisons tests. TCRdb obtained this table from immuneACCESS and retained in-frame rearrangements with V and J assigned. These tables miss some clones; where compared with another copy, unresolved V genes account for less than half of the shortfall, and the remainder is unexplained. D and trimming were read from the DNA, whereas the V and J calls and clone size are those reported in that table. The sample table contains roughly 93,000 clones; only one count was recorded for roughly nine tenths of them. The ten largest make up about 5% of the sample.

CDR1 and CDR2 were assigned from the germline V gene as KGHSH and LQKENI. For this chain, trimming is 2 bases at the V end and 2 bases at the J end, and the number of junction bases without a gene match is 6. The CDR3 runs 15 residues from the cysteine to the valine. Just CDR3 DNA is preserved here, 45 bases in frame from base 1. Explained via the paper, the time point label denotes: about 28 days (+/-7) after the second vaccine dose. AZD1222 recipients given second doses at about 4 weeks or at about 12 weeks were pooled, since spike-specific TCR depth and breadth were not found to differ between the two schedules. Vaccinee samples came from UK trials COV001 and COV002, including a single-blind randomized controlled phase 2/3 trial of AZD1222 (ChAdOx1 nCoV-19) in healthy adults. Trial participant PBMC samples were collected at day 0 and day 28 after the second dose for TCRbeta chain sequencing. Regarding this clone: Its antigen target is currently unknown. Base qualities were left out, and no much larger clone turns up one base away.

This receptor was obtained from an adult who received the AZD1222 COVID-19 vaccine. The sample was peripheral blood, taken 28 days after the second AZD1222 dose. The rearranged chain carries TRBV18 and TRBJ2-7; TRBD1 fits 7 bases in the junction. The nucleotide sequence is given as TGTGCCAGCTCACCAGTGACAGGGACGACCTACGAGCAGTACGTC. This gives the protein CASSPVTGTTYEQYV.